The clone carrying this T cell receptor beta chain has only one observation. The authors' processing: Counts of nucleated cells, estimated from reference gene primer amplification, were obtained. Clones were read by immunoSEQ multiplex PCR, and TCRdb kept only the in-frame ones, dropping some. The DNA gave D and trimming, while V, J and clone size come from that table. This table holds about 120,000 clones, 90% found once. The data stem from a study of blood T cell repertoires in COVID-19. Study summary: Sites in the United States, Italy and Spain provided acute and convalescent COVID-19 samples. The cDNA or gDNA used as material had been derived from T cells, B-cell-depleted T cells, or PBMCs.

The Seattle patients, enrolled during active infection, were followed longitudinally. This TCR derives from a woman between 55 and 75 years old with COVID-19, enrolled during active disease. Sequenced: peripheral blood.

The CDR3 bases are TGCGCCAGCCAGCAGGGCACTGAAGCTTTCTTT. As protein: CASQQGTEAFF. The rearrangement joins TRBV10-1 to TRBJ1-1; possible D gene TRBD1, 5 bases. V lost 8 bases, J lost 4 bases, and 8 bases lay in between. CDR3 size: 11 residues. Germline CDR1 is WNHNN and CDR2 is SYGVQD (reference sequence).